This T cell receptor beta chain originates from a study of blood T cell repertoires in COVID-19. Study information: The study drew acute and convalescent COVID-19 samples from the United States, Italy and Spain. Nucleic acid was either cDNA or gDNA, and it came from T cells, B-cell-depleted T cells, or PBMCs.

Authors' processing steps: Amplification from reference gene primers served as the basis for estimated nucleated cell counts. Libraries were prepared by immunoSEQ multiplex PCR; TCRdb keeps only in-frame clonotypes and omits some of them. V and J calls and clone size are as listed in that table; D and trimming were resolved from the DNA. The table has about 140,000 clones, roughly four fifths seen once. The sequenced material came from peripheral blood. The sequence was obtained from a woman older than 75 with acute or convalescent COVID-19.

The CDR3 DNA is TGTGCCAGCAGCGCGACTACAGGGGGCAATCAGCCCCAGCATTTT. Amino acids: CASSATTGGNQPQHF. This chain joins TRBV9 and TRBJ1-5, with 7 nucleotides matching TRBD1. CDR1 is SGDLS, CDR2 YYNGEE, per germline. V dropped 3 bases and J dropped 2; count of bases not matched to a gene: 5. The CDR3 has 15 residues.